This entry lists 21 T cell receptor beta chains sequenced from one sample in a study of radiation and T cells in renal cell carcinoma (dated by TCRdb to the early 2020s). The method behind the library was the immunoSEQ multiplex PCR assay. TCRdb took over this immuneACCESS table, retaining in-frame rearrangements with V and J assigned. Such tables are incomplete; in checked studies, under half of the missing clones stem from an unresolved V gene, and the remainder is unexplained. This sample lists 120,000 to 150,000 clones; approximately 90% were detected once. Of the sample, roughly 4% is held by the ten largest clones. The sample's time point label is to be understood as: baseline pretreatment blood. The treatment or condition tag for this specimen amounts to: 15 Gy SBRT to primary tumor, nephrectomy 4 weeks later. Sequencing used blood, obtained from a patient whose treatment included radiotherapy and nephrectomy. All receptors come from a woman aged 70 to 79 with renal cell carcinoma.

This clone was counted only a few times. The chain recombines TRBV7-3 with TRBJ1-1, with 8 bases fitting TRBD1. The V and J ends lost 5 bases and 2 bases, in that order; junction bases with no gene match: 7. Germline loops: CDR1 SGHTA, CDR2 FQGTGA. The CDR3 spans 15 residues. The CDR3 here is CASSPWTGRNTEAFF. The DNA of the CDR3 is TGTGCCAGCAGCCCGTGGACAGGGCGAAACACTGAAGCTTTCTTT.

The chain employs TRBV30 and TRBJ2-5, with D tentatively TRBD2 (6 bases). Germline V CDR1 and CDR2: GTSNPN, SVGIG (reference sequence). Trimming removed 0 bases at V and 4 bases at J, with 9 bases between. The CDR3 extends over 13 amino acids. The chain's CDR3 is CAWSVGGVETQYF. In DNA form, the CDR3 reads TGTGCCTGGAGTGTAGGAGGGGTAGAGACCCAGTACTTC.

The chain employs TRBV5-4 and TRBJ2-7; D is possibly TRBD1 or TRBD2 (6 bases each). Trimming removed 6 bases at V and 6 bases at J, with 22 bases between. The V gene's germline CDR1 is SGHNT and CDR2 YYREEE (reference sequence). CDR3 size: 15 residues. The CDR3: CASTLKGLTRGEQYF. The CDR3 DNA follows: TGTGCCAGCACCCTTAAGGGACTCACCAGGGGCGAGCAGTACTTC.

This chain connects TRBV6-6 to TRBJ1-2, with D unclear. Germline CDR1 reads MNHNY; CDR2 reads SVGAGI (reference sequence). V was pared by 7 bases and J by 6 bases, with 12 bases between. This CDR3 region has 12 residues. The CDR3 DNA reads TGTGCCAGCAACCCCCCGGGGAATGGCTACACCTTC. This codes for CASNPPGNGYTF.

The J gene is TRBJ2-7, the V gene TRBV10-1; TRBD1 might be the D (6 bases). V lost 4 bases and J lost 3, with 10 bases in between. The CDR3 covers 13 residues. Germline CDR1 reads WNHNN; CDR2 reads SYGVQD (reference sequence). CDR3 region: CASSGGQIYEQYF. The CDR3 DNA sequence: TGCGCCAGCAGTGGTGGACAGATCTACGAGCAGTACTTC.

J is TRBJ1-6 and V is TRBV5-1; the D gene is possibly TRBD1 (6 bases). Germline V gene lookup returns CDR1 SGHRS and CDR2 YFSETQ. V was pared by 0 bases and J by 7 bases, with 14 bases between. This CDR3 contains 16 residues. DNA of the CDR3: TGCGCCAGCAGCTTGGAACCACAGGGAGGGAATTCACCCCTCCACTTT. Amino acids: CASSLEPQGGNSPLHF.

This sequence joins TRBV6-1 and TRBJ1-2; no reliable D call. Germline assignment: CDR1 MNHNS and CDR2 SASEGT. This CDR3 has 14 amino acids. Trimming removed 6 bases from V and 2 bases from J, with 13 bases in between. CDR3 sequence: CASSLTAGNYGYTF. CDR3 DNA: TGTGCCAGCAGCCTGACCGCAGGAAACTATGGCTACACCTTC.

V and J are TRBV7-2 and TRBJ2-7, with 7 bases matching TRBD1. This CDR3 has 15 amino acids. The junction had 10 bases not matched to a gene; V was cut back by 2 bases and J by 6 bases. Germline assignment: CDR1 SGHTA and CDR2 FQGNSA. CDR3 nucleotides: TGTGCCAGCAGCTTAAAGAGACAGGGATGGGGCGAGCAGTACTTC. This gives the protein CASSLKRQGWGEQYF.

The chain combines TRBV2 with TRBJ2-7, with 7 bases matching TRBD1. Germline V gene sequence: CDR1 SNHLY, CDR2 FYNNEI. The J segment lost 3 bases and the V segment lost 4 bases, leaving 6 bases of the junction unmatched. CDR3 length: 14 residues. CDR3 protein: CASSVRQGSYEQYF. DNA for the CDR3: TGTGCCAGCAGTGTGCGACAGGGAAGCTACGAGCAGTACTTC.

As DNA, the CDR3 is TGTGCCAGTAGTATGGGACAGGGAGGCACCGGGGAGCTGTTTTTT. It specifies CASSMGQGGTGELFF. The gene calls are TRBV19 and TRBJ2-2, with 9 nucleotides matching TRBD1. The junction had 3 bases not matched to a gene; V was cut back by 3 bases and J by 4 bases. CDR1 LNHDA and CDR2 SQIVND come from the germline V gene (reference sequence). The length of the CDR3 is 15 residues.

The V and J genes are TRBV5-4 and TRBJ1-1; TRBD1 aligns across 7 bases. From germline, CDR1 is SGHNT and CDR2 YYREEE (reference sequence). The CDR3 consists of 15 residues. Germline trimming cut 5 bases from V and 5 bases from J; bases unmatched to any gene: 12. Here the CDR3 reads CASRFYDRDETEAFF. Here the CDR3 DNA reads TGTGCCAGCAGATTTTACGACAGGGATGAGACTGAAGCTTTCTTT.

The chain has TRBV7-9 and TRBJ2-1; D is unclear. CDR1 is SEHNR, CDR2 FQNEAQ, per germline (reference sequence). The CDR3 is made up of 16 amino acids. Trimming took off 5 bases at V and 0 bases at J, with 14 bases between the two ends. The CDR3 reads CASSDSLVSSYNEQFF. DNA of the CDR3: TGTGCCAGCAGCGACTCTCTAGTGAGCTCCTACAATGAGCAGTTCTTC.

This sequence joins TRBV27 and TRBJ2-5; 7 nucleotides agree with TRBD2. Trimming took 5 bases from V and 2 from J; bases not matched to a gene: 8. The CDR3 covers 15 residues. CDR1 MNHEY and CDR2 SMNVEV come from the germline V gene (reference sequence). Here the CDR3 DNA reads TGTGCCAGCAGTCCAAGACTAGCCCTACAAGAGACCCAGTACTTC. This translates into CASSPRLALQETQYF.

The CDR3 bases are TGTGCCACCAGCAGATTACGACAGGGCGGTCAGCCCCAGCATTTT. Translated, it gives CATSRLRQGGQPQHF. The rearrangement uses TRBV15 and TRBJ1-5, with 7 bases matching TRBD1. Germline V lookup: CDR1 LNHNV, CDR2 YYDKDF (reference sequence). The CDR3 is 15 amino acids. V shed 2 bases, J shed 6 bases, and the junction held 7 bases outside the gene matches.

This chain links TRBV7-3 with TRBJ1-1; TRBD1 is a possible D gene (5 bases). CDR1 and CDR2 from the germline V gene are SGHTA and FQGTGA. The CDR3 consists of 13 residues. The V end lost 5 bases, the J end lost 3 bases, and 10 bases lay between the germline ends. The CDR3 spells CASSTGPDTEAFF. The CDR3 nucleotides read TGTGCCAGCAGCACAGGCCCCGACACTGAAGCTTTCTTT.

With regard to this clone: It is unclear where the CDR3 begins or ends on the DNA, so no DNA is shown, and the CDR3 is as TCRdb lists it. V gene TRBV6-1 combines with J gene TRBJ1-2. Germline loops: CDR1 MNHNS, CDR2 SASEGT. The CDR3 length is 13 residues, termini included. The CDR3 protein is CASSDVAGGIETF.

J is TRBJ2-5 and V is TRBV5-1, with 10 bases lining up with TRBD2. Germline CDR1 is SGHRS and CDR2 is YFSETQ. There are 17 residues in the CDR3. V dropped 0 bases and J dropped 8; count of bases not matched to a gene: 13. The CDR3 bases are TGCGCCAGCAGCTTGGAATCTAGCGGGGGCCCAGCGGGTACCCAGTACTTC. As protein: CASSLESSGGPAGTQYF.

V and J are TRBV5-1 and TRBJ2-1; 13 bases match TRBD2. V lost 4 bases, J lost 4 bases, and 2 bases stayed unmatched. The CDR3 runs 15 residues. The germline CDR1 and CDR2 sequences are SGHRS and YFSETQ. This CDR3 is CASSRTSGGYNEQFF. Here the CDR3 DNA reads TGCGCCAGCAGCCGGACTAGCGGGGGTTACAATGAGCAGTTCTTC.

This clone was seen more than once but under ten times. The rearrangement joins TRBV7-9 to TRBJ1-1, with D possibly matching TRBD1 (5 bases). Trimming took 5 bases from V and 6 from J, leaving 7 bases between them. This CDR3 region has 11 residues. Germline V gene sequence: CDR1 SEHNR, CDR2 FQNEAQ (reference sequence). The CDR3 protein is CASSQGAEAFF. CDR3 DNA: TGTGCCAGCAGCCAGGGTGCTGAAGCTTTCTTT.

The chain links TRBV6-5 to TRBJ1-6; a weak D match, TRBD1 (5 bases). The CDR3 has 16 amino acids. Germline V CDR1 and CDR2: MNHEY, SVGAGI. Trimming shortened V by 0 bases and J by 9 bases, and 15 bases separated the two germline ends. The CDR3 loop reads CASSYSQGSGTSPLHF. In nucleotides, the CDR3 is TGTGCCAGCAGTTACTCGCAGGGCTCCGGTACTTCACCCCTCCACTTT.

J is TRBJ2-5 and V is TRBV29-1; 9 positions match TRBD1. Trimming removed 7 bases from V and 6 bases from J; junction bases left unmatched: 3. The CDR3 covers 11 residues. Germline values: CDR1 SQVTM, CDR2 ANQGSEA. Here the CDR3 reads CSDGQGQTQYF. DNA for the CDR3: TGCAGCGACGGACAGGGGCAGACCCAGTACTTC.